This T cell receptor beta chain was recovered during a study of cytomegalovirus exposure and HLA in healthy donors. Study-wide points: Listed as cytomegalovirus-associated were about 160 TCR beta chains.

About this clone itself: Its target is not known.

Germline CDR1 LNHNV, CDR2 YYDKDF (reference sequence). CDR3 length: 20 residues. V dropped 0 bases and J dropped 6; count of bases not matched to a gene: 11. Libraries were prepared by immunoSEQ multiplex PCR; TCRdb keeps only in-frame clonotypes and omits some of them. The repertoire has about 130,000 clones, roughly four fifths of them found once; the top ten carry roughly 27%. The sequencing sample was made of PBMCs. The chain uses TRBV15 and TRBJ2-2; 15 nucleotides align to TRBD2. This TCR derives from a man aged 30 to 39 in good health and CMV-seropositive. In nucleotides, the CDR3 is TGTGCCACCAGCAGAGATGGGACTAGCGGGGGGAAGCTAGGCGCCGGGGAGCTGTTTTTT. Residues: CATSRDGTSGGKLGAGELFF.